This T cell receptor beta chain comes out of a study of T-cell reconstitution after alpha-beta-depleted transplantation in children (dated by TCRdb to the mid-2010s). About the full investigation: T-cell immune reconstitution after TCRalphabeta/CD19-depleted allogeneic hematopoietic cell transplantation in children was quantitatively tracked in the study by means of TCR repertoire profiling.

In its sample, this clonotype was seen a few times. The target of this receptor is not known. Per-base quality was not reported, and no clone a single base away is much larger than it. Taken from cysteine to phenylalanine, the CDR3 has 13 residues. CDR3 DNA is the only sequence kept; it has 39 bases, read in frame from the first base. V loses 3 bases, J loses 5 bases, and the germline ends lie 8 bases apart. Library prep was done by PCR. The sequencing machine was an Illumina HiSeq 2500. Molecular barcoding was employed in the preparation of TCR libraries, with unique molecular identifiers being used to normalize TCRbeta repertoire quantification. TCRdb's own reprocessing of the public reads used fastp at Q25 and MiXCR and kept productive beta chains. Under each unique CDR3 protein, matching rows form one entry showing the most common genes and DNA. This sample has about 420,000 distinct CDR3 sequences in its table, and 9.5% to 13% of those were observed once. Approximately 5% of the sample goes to the ten largest clones.

The rearranged segments are TRBV12-3 or TRBV12-4 and TRBJ2-1; the D gene is not confidently resolved. The TCR originated in a human donor who donated a stem cell graft to a child with acute myeloid leukemia. The input for sequencing was PBMCs from the stem cell graft donor, taken from the stem cell graft. CDR3 region: CASSLWQNNEQFF. The nucleotide sequence is given as TGTGCCAGCAGTTTGTGGCAGAACAATGAGCAGTTCTTC.